The rows below give T cell receptor beta chains drawn from one sample of a study of blood T cell repertoires in COVID-19. Produced via immunoSEQ multiplex PCR; TCRdb's table is partial and in-frame only. The sample lists approximately 290,000 clones, 85% to 90% occurring once. The sequencing sample was made of peripheral blood. The source is a man aged 25 to 40 with acute or convalescent COVID-19. Both conserved end residues are part of each CDR3. The D gene is left open where the match is weak. Clone size is stated in some rows and not others, as once, few, many or a class when expanded.

>TRBV2|TRBJ2-2|.|.
TGTGCCAGCAGTGAAAGGTCAGGGTTGACCGGGGAGCTGTTTTTT
CASSERSGLTGELFF
>TRBV6-5|TRBJ1-2|.|.
TGTGCCAGCAGTTCCGGGTATGGCTACACCTTC
CASSSGYGYTF
>TRBV7-2|TRBJ2-2|once|TRBD2
TGTGCCAGCAGCCCAGAGGGACTATTGAACACCGGGGAGCTGTTTTTT
CASSPEGLLNTGELFF
>TRBV19|TRBJ1-3|.|.
TGTGCCAGTAGTATGATATCGGTGAACACCATATATTTT
CASSMISVNTIYF
>TRBV24-1|TRBJ2-1|once|TRBD1
TGTGCCACCAGCGCACCTCGTTGGACAGGGGTTAGGAATGAGCAGTTCTTC
CATSAPRWTGVRNEQFF
>TRBV27|TRBJ2-2|.|.
TGTGCCAGCACCCTCGTAACAGGACCTCGCACCGGGGAGCTGTTTTTT
CASTLVTGPRTGELFF
>TRBV28|TRBJ2-7|.|.
TGTGCCAGCATGGGGCCTTTACCCTACGAGCAGTACTTC
CASMGPLPYEQYF
>TRBV28|TRBJ1-2|.|.
TGTGCCAGCAGTTTCTTCCAGGGATTTTATGGCTACACCTTC
CASSFFQGFYGYTF
>TRBV30|TRBJ2-7|.|.
TGTGCCTGTCGCGGCCCCCCTTACGAGCAGTACTTC
CACRGPPYEQYF
>TRBV18|TRBJ1-4|.|.
TGTGCCAGCTCCAGGGGCGCAGGGAGCGAAAAACTGTTTTTT
CASSRGAGSEKLFF
>TRBV5-1|TRBJ2-7|once|TRBD2
TGCGCCAGCAGCTTGGGCCCTAGCGGGAGCTACGAGCAGTACTTC
CASSLGPSGSYEQYF
>TRBV4-1|TRBJ1-2|.|.
TGCGCCAGCAGCCAATACAGCCTTCTGGCCTATGGCTACACCTTC
CASSQYSLLAYGYTF
>TRBV30|TRBJ1-2|few|.
TGTGCCTGGAGTTGGGCGGGGACGGTCGGCTACACCTTC
CAWSWAGTVGYTF
>TRBV27|TRBJ2-7|.|.
TGTGCCAGCAGTTTAGCCGGCAGGGACGAGCAGTACTTC
CASSLAGRDEQYF
>TRBV5-1|TRBJ2-7|.|.
TGCGCCAGCAGCTTGGTTAGAAACTCCTACGAGCAGTACTTC
CASSLVRNSYEQYF
>TRBV5-6|TRBJ1-1|.|.
TGTGCCAGCAGCTTGGGGGCTGGGTTCGGTGAAGCTTTCTTT
CASSLGAGFGEAFF
>TRBV28|TRBJ2-4|.|.
TGTGCCAGCAGCGTCTCCTCCATTCAGTACTTC
CASSVSSIQYF
>TRBV3-1/TRBV3-2|TRBJ2-5|.|TRBD2
TGTGCCAGCAGCCAAGTCCCTAGCGGGAGGCAAGAGACCCAGTACTTC
CASSQVPSGRQETQYF
>TRBV9|TRBJ1-2|.|.
TGTGCCAGCGGAGGGGGGGCTGAGGGCTACACCTTC
CASGGGAEGYTF
>TRBV28|TRBJ1-1|.|TRBD1
TGTGCCAGCAGCACAACGACTCGACAGGGGTTCTTT
CASSTTTRQGFF
>TRBV24-1|TRBJ1-5|.|TRBD1
TGTGCCACCAGTGATTCGCGACAGGGTGGGCAGCCCCAGCATTTT
CATSDSRQGGQPQHF
>TRBV7-6|TRBJ2-7|.|TRBD1
TGTGCCAGCAGCACGGGACAGCCTCCCTACGAGCAGTACTTC
CASSTGQPPYEQYF
>TRBV7-9|TRBJ2-1|.|TRBD1
TGTGCCAGCAGCGGAAGACAGGGGAAGAATGAGCAGTTCTTC
CASSGRQGKNEQFF
>TRBV5-1|TRBJ2-1|.|.
TGCGCCAGCAGCTTACCGGGGAGCTCCTACAATGAGCAGTTCTTC
CASSLPGSSYNEQFF
>TRBV9|TRBJ1-1|once|.
TGTGCCAGCAGCGTAGTGGGGAACGGGGGCACTGAAGCTTTCTTT
CASSVVGNGGTEAFF
>TRBV28|TRBJ1-5|.|.
TGTGCCAGCACAGACGGGGGGGGGTTCTTCAATCAGCCCCAGCATTTT
CASTDGGGFFNQPQHF
>TRBV7-8|TRBJ1-2|.|TRBD1
TGTGCCAGCAGCTTATTACAGGGGCATGGCTACACCTTC
CASSLLQGHGYTF
>TRBV28|TRBJ1-1|.|.
TGTGCCAGCAGTTTACCAGAACAGGGACCTATTGAAGCTTTCTTT
CASSLPEQGPIEAFF
>TRBV28|TRBJ1-5|.|.
TGTGCCAGCAGAATAAGCAGGTTGAAGAGGGTTAATAGCAATCAGCCCCAGCATTTT
CASRISRLKRVNSNQPQHF
>TRBV2|TRBJ1-1|.|.
TGTGCCAGCGGGGTAGGGGCGGATGAAGCTTTCTTT
CASGVGADEAFF
>TRBV4-1|TRBJ2-3|.|TRBD2
TGCGCCAGCAGCCAAGTGTTCGAGGTAGTAGCGGGTACGCAGTATTTT
CASSQVFEVVAGTQYF
>TRBV14|TRBJ1-3|.|.
TGTGCCGGCCTCGGGACAACCTCTGGAAACACCATATATTTT
CAGLGTTSGNTIYF
>TRBV7-9|TRBJ1-6|.|TRBD1
TGTGCCAGCAGCCCACAGGGGGCGAGGAATTCACCCCTCCACTTT
CASSPQGARNSPLHF
>TRBV30|TRBJ1-1|few|.
TGTGCCTGGAGTAAACAGCTGAACACTGAAGCTTTCTTT
CAWSKQLNTEAFF
>TRBV18|TRBJ2-1|.|.
TGTGCCAGCTATATAGGGGGAGTCTCCTACAATGAGCAGTTCTTC
CASYIGGVSYNEQFF
>TRBV7-9|TRBJ2-1|.|TRBD1
TGTGCCAGCAGCGCCGGGACAGGGCACTACAATGAGCAGTTCTTC
CASSAGTGHYNEQFF
>TRBV9|TRBJ1-1|.|.
TGTGCCAGCAGCGTAGGTAGACACGGGAACACTGAAGCTTTCTTT
CASSVGRHGNTEAFF
>TRBV24-1|TRBJ1-2|.|TRBD1
TGTGCCACCAGTGATTCAGGGGGCGCGGGTTCTGGCTACACCTTC
CATSDSGGAGSGYTF
>TRBV28|TRBJ2-7|.|TRBD2
TGTGCCAGCAGTTCCCTAGCGGGAGGGAATTACGAGCAGTACTTC
CASSSLAGGNYEQYF
>TRBV28|TRBJ1-5|.|TRBD1
TGTGCCAGCAGTTTAAACAGGGGTCGGAATCAGCCCCAGCATTTT
CASSLNRGRNQPQHF
>TRBV6-5|TRBJ1-1|.|.
TGTGCCAGCAGTCCTTTACGGGGCACTGAAGCTTTCTTT
CASSPLRGTEAFF
>TRBV4-1|TRBJ1-5|.|.
TGCGCCAGCAGCCAAGGACAGTATAGCAATCAGCCCCAGCATTTT
CASSQGQYSNQPQHF
>TRBV12-5|TRBJ2-5|.|.
TGTGCTAGTGGTTTGGCACTTTGGGAGACCCAGTACTTC
CASGLALWETQYF
>TRBV7-9|TRBJ1-1|.|.
TGTGCCAGCAGCCCGACGGGCGGGCACACTGAAGCTTTCTTT
CASSPTGGHTEAFF
>TRBV30|TRBJ2-7|.|TRBD2
TGTGCCTGGGGGGCGGGAGCGTACGAGCAGTACTTC
CAWGAGAYEQYF
>TRBV6-5|TRBJ1-1|.|TRBD1
TGTGCCAGCAGTTCGACAGGGCATGAAGCTTTCTTT
CASSSTGHEAFF
>TRBV6-1|TRBJ2-4|.|TRBD1
TGTGCCAGCAGTGAAAGGAGAGGGGGACAGGGCCCTATAGCCAAAAACATTCAGTACTTC
CASSERRGGQGPIAKNIQYF
>TRBV19|TRBJ1-5|.|TRBD1
TGTGCCAGTAAGGGACAGGGGTACGAGTATAGCAATCAGCCCCAGCATTTT
CASKGQGYEYSNQPQHF
>TRBV6-4|TRBJ1-3|.|.
TGTGCCAGCAGTGACTCTTATGGAAACACCATATATTTT
CASSDSYGNTIYF
>TRBV19|TRBJ1-2|.|.
TGTGCCAGTAGTATACAAAAGGGACTGTACGGCTACACCTTC
CASSIQKGLYGYTF
>TRBV5-4|TRBJ2-7|.|.
TGTGCCAGCAGCGAGGACAGTTTAGAGCAGTACTTC
CASSEDSLEQYF
>TRBV9|TRBJ2-5|.|TRBD2
TGTGCCAGCAGCGTAGGTGGGGCTAGCGGGATCCAAGAGACCCAGTACTTC
CASSVGGASGIQETQYF